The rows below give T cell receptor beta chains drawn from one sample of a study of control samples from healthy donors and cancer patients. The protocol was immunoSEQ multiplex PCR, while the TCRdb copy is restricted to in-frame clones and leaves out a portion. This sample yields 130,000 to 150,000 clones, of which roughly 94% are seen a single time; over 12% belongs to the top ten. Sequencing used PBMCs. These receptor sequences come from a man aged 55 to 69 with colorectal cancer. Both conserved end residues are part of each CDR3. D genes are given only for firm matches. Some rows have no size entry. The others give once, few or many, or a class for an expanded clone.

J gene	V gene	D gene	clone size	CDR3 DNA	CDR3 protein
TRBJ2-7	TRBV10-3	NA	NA	TGTGCCATCAGTGTAATAACAGGGAACGAGCAGTACTTC	CAISVITGNEQYF
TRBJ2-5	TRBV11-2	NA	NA	TGTGCCAGCAGCCGCGGTATGGGCCAGTACTTC	CASSRGMGQYF
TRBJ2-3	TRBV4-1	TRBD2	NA	TGCGCCAGCAGCCTAATCCTAGCGGTGGCAGATACGCAGTATTTT	CASSLILAVADTQYF
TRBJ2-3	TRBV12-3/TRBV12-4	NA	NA	TGTGCCAGCAGGCCCAGCACAGATACGCAGTATTTT	CASRPSTDTQYF
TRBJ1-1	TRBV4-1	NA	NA	TGCGCCAGCAGCCCTCCCGGGGACACTGAAGCTTTCTTT	CASSPPGDTEAFF
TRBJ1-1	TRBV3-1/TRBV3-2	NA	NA	TGTGCCAGCAGCCAAGGGGGGATCCGGACTGAAGCTTTCTTT	CASSQGGIRTEAFF
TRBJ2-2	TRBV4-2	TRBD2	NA	TGTGCCAGCAGCTCCCGCCTGGGACTAGCGGGGGCCCCTTTAGCGGGGGAGCTGTTTTTT	CASSSRLGLAGAPLAGELFF
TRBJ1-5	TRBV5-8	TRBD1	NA	TGTGCCAGCAGTTCGGACAGGGGTTATAATCAGCCCCAGCATTTT	CASSSDRGYNQPQHF
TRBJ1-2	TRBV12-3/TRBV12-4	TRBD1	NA	TGTGCCAGCAGTTTAGGACAGGGGTACGGCTACACCTTC	CASSLGQGYGYTF
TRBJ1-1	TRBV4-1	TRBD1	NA	TGCGCCAGCAGCCAGGTACAGGGGGCAAACACTGAAGCTTTCTTT	CASSQVQGANTEAFF
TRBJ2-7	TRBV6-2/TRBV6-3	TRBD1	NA	TGTGCCAGCAGTTTGAGACAGGGGGCGCATGGCGAGCAGTACTTC	CASSLRQGAHGEQYF
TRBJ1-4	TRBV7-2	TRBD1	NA	TGTGCCAGCAGCCTTCTTGGACAGGGAAGTAATGAAAAACTGTTTTTT	CASSLLGQGSNEKLFF
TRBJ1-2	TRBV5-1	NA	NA	TGCGCCAGCAGGGCTCTTAGGGGGTTTAACTATGGCTACACCTTC	CASRALRGFNYGYTF
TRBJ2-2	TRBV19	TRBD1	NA	TGTGCCAGTAGTGAGGATCCCGGGACAGGGTTTACCGGGGAGCTGTTTTTT	CASSEDPGTGFTGELFF
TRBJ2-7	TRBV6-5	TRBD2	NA	TGTGCCAGCAGTTACGGGGGGGTGAGCTCCTACGAGCAGTACTTC	CASSYGGVSSYEQYF
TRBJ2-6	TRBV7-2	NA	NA	TGTGCCAGCAAAACCCAGGGCTCTGGGGCCAACGTCCTGACTTTC	CASKTQGSGANVLTF
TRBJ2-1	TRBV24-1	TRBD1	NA	TGTGCCACCAGTGATGACAGGGGGTCGAACAATGAGCAGTTCTTC	CATSDDRGSNNEQFF
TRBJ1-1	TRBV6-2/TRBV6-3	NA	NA	TGTGCCAGCAGTTTCCCGCCGACCCAGGGTCCTGAAGCTTTCTTT	CASSFPPTQGPEAFF
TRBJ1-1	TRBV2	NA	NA	TGTGCCAGCAGTACCCGTACGAACACTGAAGCTTTCTTT	CASSTRTNTEAFF
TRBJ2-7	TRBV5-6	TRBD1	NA	TGTGCCAGCAGCTTCATGCAGGGGGCGAACTCCTACGAGCAGTACTTC	CASSFMQGANSYEQYF
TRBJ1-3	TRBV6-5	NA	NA	TGTGCCACCACATCTTCTGGAAACACCATATATTTT	CATTSSGNTIYF
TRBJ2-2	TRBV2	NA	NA	TGTGCCAGCAGTGGAGGGGCCACCGGGGAGCTGTTTTTT	CASSGGATGELFF
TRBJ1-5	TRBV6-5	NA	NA	TGTGCCAGCAGTTTAGGGACAATAAGCAATCAGCCCCAGCATTTT	CASSLGTISNQPQHF
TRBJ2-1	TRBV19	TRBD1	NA	TGTGCCAGTAGAACAGGGGGAAGGCAGCTAATTGACAATGAGCAGTTCTTC	CASRTGGRQLIDNEQFF
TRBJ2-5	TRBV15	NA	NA	TGTGCCACCAGCAGAGGGTCAATTAGGGTAGGGTACCAAGAGACCCAGTACTTC	CATSRGSIRVGYQETQYF
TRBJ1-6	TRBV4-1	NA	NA	TGCGCCAGCAGCCAAGCTTGGGTGATTAATTCACCCCTCCACTTT	CASSQAWVINSPLHF
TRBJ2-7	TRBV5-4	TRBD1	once	TGTGCCAGCAGGCGCCCCGGGGGACAGGTTGGCTCCTACGAGCAGTACTTC	CASRRPGGQVGSYEQYF
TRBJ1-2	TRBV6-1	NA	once	TGTGCCAGCAGTGAAAACAAGGGAGGAAACTATGGCTACACCTTC	CASSENKGGNYGYTF
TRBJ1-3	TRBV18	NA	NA	TGTGCCAGCTCACCACTTACAGGGCGCTCTGGAAACACCATATATTTT	CASSPLTGRSGNTIYF
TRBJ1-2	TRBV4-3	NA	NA	TGCGCCAGCAGCCGACAGAAAGACTATGGCTACACCTTC	CASSRQKDYGYTF
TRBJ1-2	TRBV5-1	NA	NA	TGCGCCAGCAGCAAACGGGGGGGCTACACCTTC	CASSKRGGYTF
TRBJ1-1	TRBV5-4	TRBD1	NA	TGTGCCAGCAGCTTGGACAGGGGGGAGAACACTGAAGCTTTCTTT	CASSLDRGENTEAFF
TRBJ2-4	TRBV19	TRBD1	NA	TGTGCCAGTAGTTCAGGGACAGGGGGAGGAGAAGGCATTCAGTACTTC	CASSSGTGGGEGIQYF
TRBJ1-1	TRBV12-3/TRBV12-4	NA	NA	TGTGCCAGCAGTTGGGGGGGAAACACTGAAGCTTTCTTT	CASSWGGNTEAFF
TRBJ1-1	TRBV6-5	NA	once	TGTGCCAGCAGAGTGACGCAGGGGATCACTGAAGCTTTCTTT	CASRVTQGITEAFF
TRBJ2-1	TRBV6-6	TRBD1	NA	TGTGCCAGCAGTCCGGTCCCGGGACAGGGCTCAAGCTCCTACAATGAGCAGTTCTTC	CASSPVPGQGSSSYNEQFF
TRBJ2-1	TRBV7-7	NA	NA	TGTGCCAGCAGCGTCGGAGTTCTCAATGAGCAGTTCTTC	CASSVGVLNEQFF
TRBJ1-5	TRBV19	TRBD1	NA	TGTGCCAGTAGTATTCGGGACAGGGACGGCCAGCCCCAGCATTTT	CASSIRDRDGQPQHF
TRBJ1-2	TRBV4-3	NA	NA	TGCGCCAGCAGCCAAGAGCGTGCAGGGAACTATGGCTACACCTTC	CASSQERAGNYGYTF
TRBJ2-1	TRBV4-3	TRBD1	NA	TGCGCCAGCAGCCAGGGGACAGGGTACTACAATGAGCAGTTCTTC	CASSQGTGYYNEQFF
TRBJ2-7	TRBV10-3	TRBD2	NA	TGTGCCGCCCGTCGCGACGAGCGGGGGAAGGTCTACGAGCAGTACTTC	CAARRDERGKVYEQYF
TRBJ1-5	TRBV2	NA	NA	TGTGCCAGCAGTGACAGGGAATTATGGAATCAGCCCCAGCATTTT	CASSDRELWNQPQHF